This TCR beta chain was captured in a study of shared clonotypes between healthy human individuals. Some clones are missing from TCRdb's copy, which holds only in-frame ones; the method was immunoSEQ multiplex PCR. In the table there are about 2 million clones, about 95% of which are singletons. Naive CD8 populations comprised CD45RO-negative cells positively selected for CCR7, excluding terminally differentiated effector memory CD45RA+ cells. As for this clone: Antigen specificity is unknown.

General study results and limits: Generation probabilities were higher for clonotypes shared across all four sorted-subset donors than for unshared ones.

The CDR3 is 13 amino acids. The germline CDR1 and CDR2 sequences are GTSNPN and SVGIG (reference sequence). V gave up 2 bases and J gave up 7 bases, with 11 bases separating them. This sequence joins TRBV30 and TRBJ2-2; D ambiguous. The sequencing input was naive CD8+ T cells sorted from blood. This receptor was taken from a man aged 18-30 years in good health. The CDR3 sequence is CAWSIAAGGELFF. Here the CDR3 DNA reads TGTGCCTGGAGTATCGCAGCCGGCGGGGAGCTGTTTTTT.